The source of this T cell receptor (beta chain) is a study of metastatic and nonmetastatic thyroid tumors (dated by TCRdb to 2018 to 2020). With respect to the entire study: For patients with malignant and with benign thyroid disease, the researchers compared repertoires between peripheral blood samples and tumor or nodule tissue samples.

This clone is medium-sized (0.01 to 0.1%) in terms of sample share. Its antigen is currently not known. Base qualities are not recorded, but no much larger clone differs from it by a single base. No treatment had been received by any patient before thyroid surgery. The study retrospectively analysed patient clinical samples collected from about 2012 to 2019 using T-cell receptor beta sequencing. The library came from PCR. Sequencing took place on an Illumina HiSeq 4000. High-throughput sequencing was used to profile the TCR beta-chain CDR3 region of each patient. The authors' pipeline ran thus. A classifier to discriminate distant-metastatic papillary thyroid cancer patients was built from CDR3 differences across clinicopathological groups. The Shannon index was used to measure repertoire diversity, and the Morisita-Horn index was used to measure how similar tumor and blood repertoires were. In TCRdb, the public reads were trimmed at Q25 with fastp and aligned with MiXCR, with productive beta chains retained. The V and J calls reflect TCRdb's pipeline rather than the authors' work. The sample data list nearly 5,000 clones, and 25% to 30% of these were observed just once. The ten top clones hold approximately 14% of the sample.

Broad study findings and their caveats: In both blood and tumor samples, malignant tumors were reported to have significantly higher TCR beta diversity than benign nodules.

CDR1 SNHLY and CDR2 FYNNEI were looked up in the germline V gene. CDR3 length: 15 amino acids, cysteine to phenylalanine. The read is trimmed to its CDR3 DNA, 45 bases read in frame from base 1. V is trimmed back by 2 bases and J by 9 bases, and the junction contains 5 bases that no gene match accounts for. The sequence derives from a female donor with papillary thyroid cancer or a benign thyroid nodule (not recorded which). Some clones in this sample may be carry-over from other donors' samples. The source material was adjacent normal tissue. The sequence links TRBV2 to TRBJ2-1; TRBD2 matches 12 bases in the middle. CDR3 protein: CASSELAGGFREQFF. The nucleotide sequence is given as TGTGCCAGCAGTGAACTAGCGGGAGGGTTTCGTGAGCAGTTCTTC.